This TCR beta chain was retrieved from a study of T-cell reconstitution after alpha-beta-depleted transplantation in children. Whole-study findings and limits: At one year after transplant, newly produced T cells mostly accounted for T-cell counts and diversity.

This CDR3 has 15 amino acids. The ends were cut back, 6 bases at V and 2 bases at J, with 16 bases in the middle. In germline, CDR1 is MNHNS, CDR2 SASEGT. A remark on this clonotype: Its matching antigen is unknown.

Unique molecular identifiers were used to barcode this TCRbeta library. TCRdb analysed the PCR reads with MiXCR anew, one entry per CDR3 protein. The table shows approximately 47,000 distinct CDR3 sequences, with around 53% occurring only once. The sequenced sample was peripheral blood, obtained before TCRalphabeta/CD19-depleted stem cell transplant. The chain employs TRBV6-1 and TRBJ1-2; D possibly corresponds to TRBD1 (5 bases). The origin of this receptor is a boy under three years old with SCID, due to receive a stem cell transplant. The DNA of the CDR3 is TGTGCCAGCAGCGGTATGGTAGGGGCAAACTATGGCTACACCTTC. The encoded protein is CASSGMVGANYGYTF.